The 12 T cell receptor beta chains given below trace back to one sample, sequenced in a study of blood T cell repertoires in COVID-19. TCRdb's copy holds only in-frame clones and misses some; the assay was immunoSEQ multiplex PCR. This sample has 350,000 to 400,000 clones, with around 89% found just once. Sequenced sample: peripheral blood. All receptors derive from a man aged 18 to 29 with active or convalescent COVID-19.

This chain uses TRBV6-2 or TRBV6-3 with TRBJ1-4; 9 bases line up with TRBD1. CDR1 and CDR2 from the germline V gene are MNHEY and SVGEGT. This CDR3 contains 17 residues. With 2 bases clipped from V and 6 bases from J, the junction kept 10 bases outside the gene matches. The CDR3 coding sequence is TGTGCCAGCAGTTACCGGGCCCCAGGGACAGGGCATGAAAAACTGTTTTTT. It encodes CASSYRAPGTGHEKLFF.

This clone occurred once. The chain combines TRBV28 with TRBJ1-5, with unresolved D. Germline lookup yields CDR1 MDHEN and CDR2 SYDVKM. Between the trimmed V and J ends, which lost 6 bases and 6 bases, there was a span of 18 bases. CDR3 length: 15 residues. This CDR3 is CASSRRGGAFQPQHF. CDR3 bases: TGTGCCAGCAGCCGTCGGGGAGGTGCGTTTCAGCCCCAGCATTTT.

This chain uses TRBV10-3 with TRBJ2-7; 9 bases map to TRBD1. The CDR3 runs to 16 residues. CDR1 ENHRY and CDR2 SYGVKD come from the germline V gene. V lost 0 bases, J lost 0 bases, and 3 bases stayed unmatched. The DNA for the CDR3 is TGTGCCATCAGTGAGTCGACGACAGGGGGCTCCTACGAGCAGTACTTC. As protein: CAISESTTGGSYEQYF.

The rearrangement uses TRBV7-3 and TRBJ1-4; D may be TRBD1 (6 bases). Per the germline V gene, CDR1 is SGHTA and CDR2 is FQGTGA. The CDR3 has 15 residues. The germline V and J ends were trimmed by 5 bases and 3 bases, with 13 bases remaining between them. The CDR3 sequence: CASSPGEGANEKLFF. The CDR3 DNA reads TGTGCCAGCAGCCCAGGGGAGGGAGCTAATGAAAAACTGTTTTTT.

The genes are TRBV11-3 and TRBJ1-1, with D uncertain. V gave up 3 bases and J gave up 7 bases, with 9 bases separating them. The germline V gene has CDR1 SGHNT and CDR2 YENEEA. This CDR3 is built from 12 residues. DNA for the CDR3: TGTGCCAGCAGCTTCGGTACGGGTGAAGCTTTCTTT. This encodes CASSFGTGEAFF.

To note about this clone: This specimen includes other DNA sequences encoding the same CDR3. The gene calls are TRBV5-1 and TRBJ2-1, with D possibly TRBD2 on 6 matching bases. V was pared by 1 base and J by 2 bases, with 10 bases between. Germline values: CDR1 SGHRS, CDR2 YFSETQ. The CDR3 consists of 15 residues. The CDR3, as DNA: TGCGCCAGCAGCTTGTCTGGCGGGGCCTACAATGAGCAGTTCTTC. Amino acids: CASSLSGGAYNEQFF. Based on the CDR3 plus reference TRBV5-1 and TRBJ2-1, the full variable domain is KAGVTQTPRYLIKTRGQQVTLSCSPISGHRSVSWYQQTPGQGLQFLFEYFSETQRNKGNFPGRFSGRQFSNSRSEMNVSTLELGDSALYLCASSLSGGAYNEQFFGPGTRLTVL.

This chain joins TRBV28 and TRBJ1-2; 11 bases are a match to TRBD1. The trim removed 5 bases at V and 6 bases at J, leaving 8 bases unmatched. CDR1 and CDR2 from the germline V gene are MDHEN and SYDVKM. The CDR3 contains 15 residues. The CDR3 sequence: CASSLPDRGLHGYTF. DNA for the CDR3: TGTGCCAGCAGTCTACCGGACAGGGGGCTCCATGGCTACACCTTC.

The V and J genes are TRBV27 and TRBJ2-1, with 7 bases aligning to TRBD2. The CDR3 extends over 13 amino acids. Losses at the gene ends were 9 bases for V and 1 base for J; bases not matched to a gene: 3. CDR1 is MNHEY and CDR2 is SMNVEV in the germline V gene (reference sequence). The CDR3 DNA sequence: TGTGCCAGTAGGACTAGGTCCTACAATGAGCAGTTCTTC. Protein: CASRTRSYNEQFF.

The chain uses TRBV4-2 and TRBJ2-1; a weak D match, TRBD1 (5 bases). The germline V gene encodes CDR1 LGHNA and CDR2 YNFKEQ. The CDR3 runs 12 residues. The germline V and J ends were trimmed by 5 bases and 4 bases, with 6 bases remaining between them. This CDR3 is CASSNRYNEQFF. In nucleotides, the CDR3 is TGTGCCAGCAGCAACAGGTACAATGAGCAGTTCTTC.

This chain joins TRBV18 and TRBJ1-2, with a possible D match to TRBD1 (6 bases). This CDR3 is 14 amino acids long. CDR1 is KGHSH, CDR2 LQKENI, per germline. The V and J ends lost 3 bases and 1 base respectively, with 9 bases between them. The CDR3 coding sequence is TGTGCCAGCTCACCGCAGGGGAATAACTATGGCTACACCTTC. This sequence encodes CASSPQGNNYGYTF.

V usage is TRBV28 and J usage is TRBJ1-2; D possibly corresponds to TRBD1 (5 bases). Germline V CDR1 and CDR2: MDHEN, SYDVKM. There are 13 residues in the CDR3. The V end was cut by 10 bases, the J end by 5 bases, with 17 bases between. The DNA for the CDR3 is TGTGCCACCTCCACAGACAGTCCTTATGGCTACACCTTC. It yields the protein CATSTDSPYGYTF.

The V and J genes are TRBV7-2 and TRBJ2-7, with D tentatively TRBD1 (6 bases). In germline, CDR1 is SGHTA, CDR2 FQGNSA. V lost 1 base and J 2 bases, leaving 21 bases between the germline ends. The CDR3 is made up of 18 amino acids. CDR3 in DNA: TGTGCCAGCAGCTTAGAAGCAAGATCCCTGACAGGCCCCTACGAGCAGTACTTC. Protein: CASSLEARSLTGPYEQYF.